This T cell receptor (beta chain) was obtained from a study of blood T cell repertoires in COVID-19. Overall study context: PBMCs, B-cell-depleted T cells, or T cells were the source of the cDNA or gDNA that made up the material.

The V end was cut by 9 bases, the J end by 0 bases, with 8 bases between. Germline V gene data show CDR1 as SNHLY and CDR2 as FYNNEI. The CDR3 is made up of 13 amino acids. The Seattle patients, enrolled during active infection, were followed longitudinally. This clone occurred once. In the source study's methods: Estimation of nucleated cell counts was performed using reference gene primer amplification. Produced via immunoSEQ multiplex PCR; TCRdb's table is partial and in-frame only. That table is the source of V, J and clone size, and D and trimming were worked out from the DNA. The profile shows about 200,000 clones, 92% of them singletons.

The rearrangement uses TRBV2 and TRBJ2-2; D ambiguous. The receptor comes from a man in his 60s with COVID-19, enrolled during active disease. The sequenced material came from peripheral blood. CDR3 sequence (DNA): TGTGCCAGAGACTCCTCGAACACCGGGGAGCTGTTTTTT. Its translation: CARDSSNTGELFF.